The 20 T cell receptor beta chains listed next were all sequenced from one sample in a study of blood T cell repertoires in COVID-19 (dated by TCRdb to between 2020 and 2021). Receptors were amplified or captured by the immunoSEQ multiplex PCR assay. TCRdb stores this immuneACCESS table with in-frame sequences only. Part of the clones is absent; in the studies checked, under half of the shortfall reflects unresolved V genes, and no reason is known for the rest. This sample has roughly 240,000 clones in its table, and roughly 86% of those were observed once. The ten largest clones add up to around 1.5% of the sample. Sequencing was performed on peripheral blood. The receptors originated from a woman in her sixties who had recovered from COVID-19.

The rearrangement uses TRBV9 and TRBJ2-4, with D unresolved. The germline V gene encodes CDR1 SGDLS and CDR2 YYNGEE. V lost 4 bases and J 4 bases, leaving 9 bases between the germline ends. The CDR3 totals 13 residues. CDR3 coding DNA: TGTGCCAGCAGCCACCCACAGAAAAACATTCAGTACTTC. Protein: CASSHPQKNIQYF.

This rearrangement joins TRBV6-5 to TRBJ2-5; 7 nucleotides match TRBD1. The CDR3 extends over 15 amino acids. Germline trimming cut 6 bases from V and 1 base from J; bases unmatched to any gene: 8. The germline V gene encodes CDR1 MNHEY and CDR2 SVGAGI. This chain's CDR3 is CASRSDRVPQETQYF. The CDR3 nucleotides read TGTGCCAGCAGATCAGACAGGGTGCCCCAAGAGACCCAGTACTTC.

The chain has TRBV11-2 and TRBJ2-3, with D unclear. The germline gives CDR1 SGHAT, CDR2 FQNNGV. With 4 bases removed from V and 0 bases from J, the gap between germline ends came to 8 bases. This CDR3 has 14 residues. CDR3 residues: CASSSLYSTDTQYF. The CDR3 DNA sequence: TGTGCCAGCAGCTCCCTTTATAGCACAGATACGCAGTATTTT.

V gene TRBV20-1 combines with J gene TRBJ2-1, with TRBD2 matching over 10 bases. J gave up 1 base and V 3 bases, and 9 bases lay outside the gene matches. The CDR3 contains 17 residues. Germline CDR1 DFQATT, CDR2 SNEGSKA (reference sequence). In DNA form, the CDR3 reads TGCAGTGCTAGTGGTAGCGGGGGGTCATGGTCCTACAATGAGCAGTTCTTC. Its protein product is CSASGSGGSWSYNEQFF.

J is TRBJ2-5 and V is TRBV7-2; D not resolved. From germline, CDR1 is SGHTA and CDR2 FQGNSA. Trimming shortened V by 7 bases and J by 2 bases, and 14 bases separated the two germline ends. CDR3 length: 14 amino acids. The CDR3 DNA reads TGTGCCAGCACCCCATACCTAGATCAAGAGACCCAGTACTTC. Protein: CASTPYLDQETQYF.

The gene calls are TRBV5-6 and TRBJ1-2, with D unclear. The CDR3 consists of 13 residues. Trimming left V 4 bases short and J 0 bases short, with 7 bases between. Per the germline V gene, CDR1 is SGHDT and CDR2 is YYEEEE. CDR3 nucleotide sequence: TGTGCCAGCAGCCTGCGGTCTAACTATGGCTACACCTTC. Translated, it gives CASSLRSNYGYTF.

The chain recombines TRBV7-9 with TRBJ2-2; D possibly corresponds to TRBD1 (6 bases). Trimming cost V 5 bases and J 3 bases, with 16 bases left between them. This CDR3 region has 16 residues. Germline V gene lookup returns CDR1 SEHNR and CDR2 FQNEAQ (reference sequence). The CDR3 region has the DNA TGTGCCAGCAGCGCACCACGAAACAGGGACACCGGGGAGCTGTTTTTT. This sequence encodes CASSAPRNRDTGELFF.

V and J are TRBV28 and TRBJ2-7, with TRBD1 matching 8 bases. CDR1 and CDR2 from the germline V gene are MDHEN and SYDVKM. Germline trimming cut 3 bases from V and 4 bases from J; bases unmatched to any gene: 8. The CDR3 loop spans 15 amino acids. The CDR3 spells CASSLTTGVVYEQYF. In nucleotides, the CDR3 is TGTGCCAGCAGTTTGACGACAGGGGTAGTTTACGAGCAGTACTTC.

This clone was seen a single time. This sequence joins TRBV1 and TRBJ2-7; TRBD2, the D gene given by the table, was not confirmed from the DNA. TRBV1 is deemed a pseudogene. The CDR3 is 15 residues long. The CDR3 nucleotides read TGCACCAGCAGCCAAGAAGCGGGGGGGCCCACGAAGCAGTACTTC. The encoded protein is CTSSQEAGGPTKQYF.

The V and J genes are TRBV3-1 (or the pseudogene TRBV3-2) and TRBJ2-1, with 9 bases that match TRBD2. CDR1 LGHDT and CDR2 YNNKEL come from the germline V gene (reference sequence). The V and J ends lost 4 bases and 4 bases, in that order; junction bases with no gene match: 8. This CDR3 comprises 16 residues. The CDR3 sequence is CASSLEAGGHYNEQFF. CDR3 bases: TGTGCCAGCAGCCTCGAAGCGGGGGGCCATTACAATGAGCAGTTCTTC.

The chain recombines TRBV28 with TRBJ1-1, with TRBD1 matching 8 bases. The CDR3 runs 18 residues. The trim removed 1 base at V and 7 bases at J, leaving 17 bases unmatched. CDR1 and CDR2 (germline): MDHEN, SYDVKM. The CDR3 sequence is CASSLSRGQGARKGEAFF. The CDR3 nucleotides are TGTGCCAGCAGTTTATCTCGCGGGCAGGGGGCTCGGAAGGGTGAAGCTTTCTTT.

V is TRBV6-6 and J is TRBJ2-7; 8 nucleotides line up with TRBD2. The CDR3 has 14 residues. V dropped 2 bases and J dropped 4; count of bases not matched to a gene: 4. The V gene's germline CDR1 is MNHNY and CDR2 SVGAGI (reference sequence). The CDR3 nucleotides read TGTGCCAGCAGTTACGGGACTAGGGGGTACGAGCAGTACTTC. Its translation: CASSYGTRGYEQYF.

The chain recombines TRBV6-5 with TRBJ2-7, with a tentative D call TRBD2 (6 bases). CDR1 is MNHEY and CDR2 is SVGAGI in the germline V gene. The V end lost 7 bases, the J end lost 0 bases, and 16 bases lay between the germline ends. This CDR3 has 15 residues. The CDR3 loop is CASTNRGLSSYEQYF. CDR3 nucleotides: TGTGCCAGCACCAATCGGGGACTTTCCTCCTACGAGCAGTACTTC.

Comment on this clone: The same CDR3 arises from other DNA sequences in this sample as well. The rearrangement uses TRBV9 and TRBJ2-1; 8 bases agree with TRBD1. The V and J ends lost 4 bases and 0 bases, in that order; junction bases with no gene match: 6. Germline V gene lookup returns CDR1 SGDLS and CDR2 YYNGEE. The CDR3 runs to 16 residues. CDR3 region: CASSPTGGRSYNEQFF. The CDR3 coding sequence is TGTGCCAGCAGCCCTACAGGGGGACGCTCCTACAATGAGCAGTTCTTC. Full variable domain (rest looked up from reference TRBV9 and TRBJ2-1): DSGVTQTPKHLITATGQRVTLRCSPRSGDLSVYWYQQSLDQGLQFLIQYYNGEERAKGNILERFSAQQFPDLHSELNLSSLELGDSALYFCASSPTGGRSYNEQFFGPGTRLTVL.

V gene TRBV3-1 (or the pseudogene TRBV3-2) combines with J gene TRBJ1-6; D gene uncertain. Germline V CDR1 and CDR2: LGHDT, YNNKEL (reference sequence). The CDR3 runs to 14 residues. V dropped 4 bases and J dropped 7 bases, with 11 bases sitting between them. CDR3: CASSPAVRNSPLHF. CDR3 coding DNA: TGTGCCAGCAGCCCCGCCGTTAGAAATTCACCCCTCCACTTT.

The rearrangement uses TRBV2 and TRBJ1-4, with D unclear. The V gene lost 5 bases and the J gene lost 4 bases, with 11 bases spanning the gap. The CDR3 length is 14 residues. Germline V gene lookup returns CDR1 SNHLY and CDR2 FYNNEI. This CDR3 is CASSRQTFNEKLFF. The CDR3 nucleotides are TGTGCCAGCAGTCGACAAACTTTTAATGAAAAACTGTTTTTT.

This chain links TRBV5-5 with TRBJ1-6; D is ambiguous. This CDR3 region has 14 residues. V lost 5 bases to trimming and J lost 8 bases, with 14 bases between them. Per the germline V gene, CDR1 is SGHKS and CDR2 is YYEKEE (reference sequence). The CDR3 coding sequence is TGTGCCAGCAGTCGGGGAGCTTTCGATTCACCCCTCCACTTT. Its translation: CASSRGAFDSPLHF.

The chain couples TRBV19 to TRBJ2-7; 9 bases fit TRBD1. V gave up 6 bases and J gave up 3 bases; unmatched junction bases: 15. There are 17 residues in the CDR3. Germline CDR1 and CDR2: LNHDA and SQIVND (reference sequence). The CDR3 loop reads CASRKYGGPGQGYEQYF. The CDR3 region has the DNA TGTGCCAGTAGGAAATACGGTGGCCCGGGACAGGGCTACGAGCAGTACTTC.

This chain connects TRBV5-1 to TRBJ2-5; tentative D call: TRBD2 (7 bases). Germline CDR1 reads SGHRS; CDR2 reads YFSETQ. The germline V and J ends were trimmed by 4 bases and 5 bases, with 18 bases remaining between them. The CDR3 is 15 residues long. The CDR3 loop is CASSGGAPIGETQYF. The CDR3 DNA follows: TGCGCCAGCAGCGGGGGGGCCCCGATCGGGGAGACCCAGTACTTC.

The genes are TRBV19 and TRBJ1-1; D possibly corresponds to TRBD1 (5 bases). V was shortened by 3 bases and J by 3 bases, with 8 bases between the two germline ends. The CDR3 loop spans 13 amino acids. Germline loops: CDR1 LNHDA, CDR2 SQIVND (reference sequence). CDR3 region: CASSIRQYTEAFF. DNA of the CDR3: TGTGCCAGTAGTATCAGACAGTACACTGAAGCTTTCTTT. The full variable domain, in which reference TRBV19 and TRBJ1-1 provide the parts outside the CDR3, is DGGITQSPKYLFRKEGQNVTLSCEQNLNHDAMYWYRQDPGQGLRLIYYSQIVNDFQKGDIAEGYSVSREKKESFPLTVTSAQKNPTAFYLCASSIRQYTEAFFGQGTRLTVV.